These 21 T cell receptor beta chains were all obtained from the same sample, sequenced in a study of chemoradiotherapy in HPV16-positive cancers. The data were produced by immunoSEQ multiplex PCR, yet TCRdb's version contains in-frame clones alone and is incomplete. The repertoire includes fewer than 15,000 clones, approximately 91% of them detected once, and around 2.9% sits in the top ten. Source: blood, taken from a patient who underwent chemoradiotherapy. The receptors here all came from a human donor with HPV-associated anogenital cancer.

The V call is TRBV9, the J call TRBJ2-3; D perhaps matches TRBD2 (5 bases). This CDR3 region has 15 residues. The V gene's germline CDR1 is SGDLS and CDR2 YYNGEE. V was shortened by 7 bases and J by 5 bases, with 20 bases between the two germline ends. CDR3 in amino acids: CASSARLARLDTQYF. CDR3 coding DNA: TGTGCCAGCTCCGCCCGATTAGCGCGCCTAGATACGCAGTATTTT.

V and J are TRBV11-3 and TRBJ2-3, with D possibly matching TRBD1 (5 bases). V was shortened by 3 bases and J by 5 bases, with 12 bases between the two germline ends. The CDR3 totals 14 residues. Germline V CDR1 and CDR2: SGHNT, YENEEA. DNA of the CDR3: TGTGCCAGCAGCTTTCAGGGAAGGCGAGATACGCAGTATTTT. Translating it yields CASSFQGRRDTQYF.

The rearrangement uses TRBV5-6 and TRBJ2-4, with 8 bases aligning to TRBD1. The V and J ends lost 3 bases and 6 bases, in that order; junction bases with no gene match: 8. The CDR3 has 15 amino acids. Looked up from germline, CDR1 is SGHDT and CDR2 is YYEEEE. In DNA form, the CDR3 reads TGTGCCAGCAGCTCAACCGACAGGGGAAGAAACATTCAGTACTTC. Protein sequence: CASSSTDRGRNIQYF.

This chain links TRBV6-1 with TRBJ1-6; TRBD1 might be the D (6 bases). There are 14 residues in the CDR3. Germline assignment: CDR1 MNHNS and CDR2 SASEGT. The ends were cut back, 3 bases at V and 10 bases at J, with 13 bases in the middle. The DNA for the CDR3 is TGTGCCAGCAGTGAGGAGACAGGTTGGTCACCCCTCCACTTT. As protein: CASSEETGWSPLHF.

The V and J genes are TRBV7-2 and TRBJ2-7; TRBD2 matches at 13 bases. The CDR3 runs to 18 residues. CDR1 is SGHTA, CDR2 FQGNSA, per germline. Trimming cost V 1 base and J 0 bases; bases outside gene matches: 6. CDR3 region: CASSLGRGLAGPSYEQYF. The CDR3 DNA sequence: TGTGCCAGCAGCTTAGGTAGGGGACTAGCGGGGCCCTCCTACGAGCAGTACTTC.

The V and J genes are TRBV7-6 and TRBJ2-7; 7 nucleotides agree with TRBD1. CDR3 size: 14 residues. J was trimmed by 3 bases and V by 2 bases; bases with no gene match: 4. CDR1 is SGHVS, CDR2 FNYEAQ, per germline. Here the CDR3 reads CASSLRQGGYEQYF. The CDR3 DNA sequence: TGTGCCAGCAGCTTAAGACAGGGTGGCTACGAGCAGTACTTC.

This clone occurred a few times. The gene calls are TRBV2 and TRBJ2-2; 12 bases agree with TRBD2. The CDR3 extends over 16 amino acids. J gave up 5 bases and V 3 bases, and 4 bases lay outside the gene matches. Germline lookup yields CDR1 SNHLY and CDR2 FYNNEI. CDR3 region: CASSDLAGGRTGELFF. The CDR3, as DNA: TGTGCCAGCAGTGACCTAGCGGGGGGGCGGACCGGGGAGCTGTTTTTT.

Only one count was recorded for this clone. CDR3 nucleotide sequence: TGTGCCAGCAGTTTTTACGGAAAATCCGGAGCTTTCTTT. This gives the protein CASSFYGKSGAFF. The chain employs TRBV27 and TRBJ1-1; no reliable D call. The CDR3 loop spans 13 amino acids. Deletions cut 3 bases from V and 10 bases from J, with 15 bases between. Per the germline V gene, CDR1 is MNHEY and CDR2 is SMNVEV (reference sequence).

J is TRBJ2-5 and V is TRBV5-1; D possibly corresponds to TRBD1 (6 bases). Between the trimmed V and J ends, which lost 5 bases and 4 bases, there was a span of 15 bases. CDR1 and CDR2 (germline): SGHRS, YFSETQ. The CDR3 is made up of 14 amino acids. CDR3 nucleotides: TGCGCCAGCAGACCCTGGACAGCCGGAGAGACCCAGTACTTC. The encoded protein is CASRPWTAGETQYF.

The V call is TRBV9, the J call TRBJ2-3; the D gene is possibly TRBD2 (6 bases). There are 16 residues in the CDR3. Looked up from germline, CDR1 is SGDLS and CDR2 is YYNGEE. Trimming shortened V by 4 bases and J by 3 bases, and 18 bases separated the two germline ends. CDR3 in DNA: TGTGCCAGCAGCCCTCAATCTAGCGTACTAACAGATACGCAGTATTTT. It specifies CASSPQSSVLTDTQYF. Full variable domain (outside the CDR3, taken from reference TRBV9 and TRBJ2-3): DSGVTQTPKHLITATGQRVTLRCSPRSGDLSVYWYQQSLDQGLQFLIQYYNGEERAKGNILERFSAQQFPDLHSELNLSSLELGDSALYFCASSPQSSVLTDTQYFGPGTRLTVL.

The rearrangement uses TRBV30 and TRBJ2-7, with unresolved D. This CDR3 region has 12 residues. The ends were cut back, 3 bases at V and 3 bases at J, with 9 bases in the middle. Germline CDR1 is GTSNPN and CDR2 is SVGIG (reference sequence). The CDR3 protein is CAWRVGYYEQYF. The CDR3 bases are TGTGCCTGGAGGGTGGGGTACTACGAGCAGTACTTC.

The CDR3 sequence: CASSLDRADSSGNTIYF. The CDR3 DNA follows: TGTGCCAGCAGCTTAGATCGGGCGGACAGTTCTGGAAACACCATATATTTT. The chain links TRBV11-2 to TRBJ1-3, with D perhaps matching TRBD1 (6 bases). This CDR3 is 17 amino acids long. V was pared by 0 bases and J by 1 base, with 13 bases between. In germline, CDR1 is SGHAT, CDR2 FQNNGV.

The chain employs TRBV7-2 and TRBJ2-1; 11 bases are shared with TRBD2. The CDR3 has 18 residues. V lost 8 bases and J lost 0; bases outside the gene matches: 12. The germline CDR1 and CDR2 sequences are SGHTA and FQGNSA. Written as DNA, the CDR3 is TGTGCCAGCCGCGGGGCTAGCGGGGGGCTTAGCTCCTACAATGAGCAGTTCTTC. Translated: CASRGASGGLSSYNEQFF. The full variable domain, completed using reference TRBV7-2 and TRBJ2-1, is GAGVSQSPSNKVTEKGKDVELRCDPISGHTALYWYRQSLGQGLEFLIYFQGNSAPDKSGLPSDRFSAERTGGSVSTLTIQRTQQEDSAVYLCASRGASGGLSSYNEQFFGPGTRLTVL.

This rearrangement joins TRBV18 to TRBJ2-7, with a weak D call TRBD1 (6 bases). Per the germline V gene, CDR1 is KGHSH and CDR2 is LQKENI. V shed 6 bases and J shed 4 bases, with 16 bases lying between them. The CDR3 is made up of 14 amino acids. DNA of the CDR3: TGTGCCAGCTCCCCCGGGACACTATCGTACGAGCAGTACTTC. It codes for CASSPGTLSYEQYF.

The V call is TRBV19, the J call TRBJ1-1, with a weak D call TRBD1 (5 bases). CDR1 is LNHDA, CDR2 SQIVND, per germline (reference sequence). This CDR3 has 13 residues. Trimming removed 6 bases at V and 5 bases at J, with 13 bases between. The CDR3 protein is CASSPREGTEAFF. The CDR3 nucleotides read TGTGCCAGTAGCCCCCGCGAGGGGACTGAAGCTTTCTTT.

The chain combines TRBV11-2 with TRBJ2-5; D is undetermined. This CDR3 has 12 residues. CDR1 is SGHAT, CDR2 FQNNGV, per germline. The ends were cut back, 3 bases at V and 5 bases at J, with 7 bases in the middle. This CDR3 is CASSFEGETQYF. DNA for the CDR3: TGTGCCAGCAGCTTCGAAGGCGAGACCCAGTACTTC.

This clone was recorded only once. This sequence joins TRBV18 and TRBJ2-1; 7 nucleotides line up with TRBD1. J gave up 1 base and V 3 bases, and 3 bases lay outside the gene matches. Germline loops: CDR1 KGHSH, CDR2 LQKENI. The CDR3 spans 15 residues. The CDR3 region is CASSPDRVSYNEQFF. Written as DNA, the CDR3 is TGTGCCAGCTCACCTGACAGGGTGTCCTACAATGAGCAGTTCTTC.

This chain connects TRBV18 to TRBJ2-1; no firm D call. Looked up from germline, CDR1 is KGHSH and CDR2 is LQKENI. V lost 1 base and J 6 bases, leaving 13 bases between the germline ends. The CDR3 is 15 amino acids. In DNA, the CDR3 is TGTGCCAGCTCACCACTTCGGCAGTTTCTCAATGAGCAGTTCTTC. This gives the protein CASSPLRQFLNEQFF.

This clone has just one count. Other DNA sequences in the sample encode the same CDR3. The CDR3 region has the DNA TGTGCCAGCTCACCTTTTTCAGGGGACCACTACGAGCAGTACTTC. Translating it yields CASSPFSGDHYEQYF. The chain combines TRBV18 with TRBJ2-7, with D possibly matching TRBD1 (6 bases). The germline V gene has CDR1 KGHSH and CDR2 LQKENI. V was shortened by 3 bases and J by 3 bases, with 15 bases between the two germline ends. The CDR3 has 15 amino acids.

This clone has just one count. V and J are TRBV6-4 and TRBJ2-3, with 8 bases aligning to TRBD2. The CDR3 consists of 15 residues. V lost 0 bases to trimming and J lost 5 bases; unmatched junction nucleotides: 4. Looked up from germline, CDR1 is MRHNA and CDR2 is SNTAGT. CDR3 loop: CASSDSGGGRDTQYF. CDR3 bases: TGTGCCAGCAGTGACTCGGGCGGGGGGAGAGATACGCAGTATTTT.

The genes are TRBV9 and TRBJ2-1; D possibly corresponds to TRBD2 (6 bases). Trimming shortened V by 1 base and J by 10 bases, and 18 bases separated the two germline ends. Looked up from germline, CDR1 is SGDLS and CDR2 is YYNGEE. CDR3 size: 15 residues. The CDR3 is CASSVRLGVGWEQFF. The CDR3 bases are TGTGCCAGCAGCGTAAGACTAGGCGTTGGTTGGGAGCAGTTCTTC.